A selection of T cell receptor beta chains follows, all from one sample in a study of blood T cells in healthy people across ages. TCRdb redid the calling of the 5' RACE reads with MiXCR, one entry per CDR3 protein. The table has 1.5 million to 2 million distinct CDR3 sequences, about 50% seen once. Material for sequencing was blood. These receptors all stem from a woman aged 40 to 50 in good health. CDR3s include the opening cysteine and the closing phenylalanine or tryptophan. D genes are given only for firm matches. Size tells how often a clone was seen (once, few, many) or the class of an expanded clone, and some rows leave it out.

TRBJ2-3	NA	NA	TRBV20-1	CSARDPGGPTDTQYF	TGCAGTGCTAGAGATCCTGGGGGGCCGACAGATACGCAGTATTTT
TRBJ2-1	NA	TRBD2	TRBV11-1	CASSLAAGGRGNEQFF	TGTGCCAGCAGCTTAGCGGCGGGGGGACGGGGGAATGAGCAGTTCTTC
TRBJ2-3	NA	TRBD2	TRBV4-3	CASSQVGLAGGGGQNTDTQYF	TGCGCCAGCAGCCAAGTGGGACTAGCGGGGGGAGGGGGGCAAAACACAGATACGCAGTATTTT
TRBJ2-7	NA	NA	TRBV6-5	CASSYSLGSNTYEQYF	TGTGCCAGCAGTTACTCGTTGGGCAGCAATACCTACGAGCAGTACTTC
TRBJ1-2	once	NA	TRBV7-9	CASSSLTVGYGYTF	TGTGCCAGCAGTTCCCTCACGGTGGGCTATGGCTACACCTTC
TRBJ2-1	NA	NA	TRBV27	CASSLQGRIPTYNEQFF	TGTGCCAGCAGTTTACAGGGGCGCATTCCAACCTACAATGAGCAGTTCTTC
TRBJ1-5	NA	TRBD1	TRBV20-1	CSARDRGTGYQPQHF	TGCAGTGCTAGAGATCGAGGGACAGGGTATCAGCCCCAGCATTTT
TRBJ1-2	NA	NA	TRBV24-1	CATSDELQGPYGYTF	TGTGCCACCAGCGATGAACTGCAGGGGCCCTATGGCTACACCTTC
TRBJ2-7	NA	TRBD2	TRBV6-5	CASSSPGTSIHEQYF	TGTGCCAGCAGTTCCCCCGGGACTAGTATCCACGAGCAGTACTTC
TRBJ2-1	NA	NA	TRBV6-1	CASSETRDNYNEQFF	TGTGCCAGCAGTGAAACTCGGGACAATTACAATGAGCAGTTCTTC
TRBJ2-7	NA	NA	TRBV7-2	CVSSLYSYEQYF	TGTGTCAGCAGCCTTTACAGCTACGAGCAGTACTTC
TRBJ2-3	NA	NA	TRBV6-1	CASSESWGPSDTQYF	TGTGCCAGCAGTGAATCGTGGGGGCCCTCAGATACGCAGTATTTT
TRBJ2-5	NA	NA	TRBV4-3	CASSTGLGPETQYF	TGCGCCAGCAGCACAGGTCTGGGTCCGGAGACCCAGTACTTC
TRBJ2-5	NA	NA	TRBV4-2	CASSQDPSGEDNEQYF	TGTGCCAGCAGCCAAGATCCTTCGGGAGAAGACAATGAGCAGTACTTC
TRBJ2-3	NA	NA	TRBV28	CASWGRGGASTQYF	TGTGCCAGCTGGGGTAGAGGGGGGGCCAGTACGCAGTATTTT
TRBJ2-3	few	NA	TRBV7-2	CASRRGAADTQYF	TGTGCCAGCCGAAGGGGGGCTGCAGATACGCAGTATTTT
TRBJ1-1	NA	NA	TRBV28	CASSPSSGEAFF	TGTGCCAGCAGTCCATCTTCAGGCGAAGCTTTCTTT
TRBJ2-5	NA	NA	TRBV20-1	CSARKGETQYF	TGCAGTGCCCGCAAGGGGGAGACCCAGTACTTC
TRBJ2-7	once	NA	TRBV7-2	CASSLEGGIGRANEQYF	TGTGCCAGCAGCTTAGAAGGAGGGATAGGTAGAGCCAACGAGCAGTACTTC
TRBJ1-2	NA	NA	TRBV9	CASSSHTDIRFGYTF	TGTGCCAGCAGCTCCCACACCGACATTAGGTTTGGCTACACCTTC
TRBJ2-5	few	NA	TRBV11-2	CASSSLGGPQETQYF	TGTGCCAGCAGCTCCCTGGGGGGCCCACAAGAGACCCAGTACTTC
TRBJ1-5	NA	NA	TRBV5-4	CASSLGLGDQPQHF	TGTGCCAGCAGCTTGGGTCTGGGGGATCAGCCCCAGCATTTT
TRBJ1-2	NA	NA	TRBV6-5	CASSYSIASIGGYTF	TGTGCCAGCAGTTACTCGATAGCGAGCATCGGCGGCTACACCTTC
TRBJ2-5	NA	TRBD1	TRBV10-3	CAIRGQGGPETQYF	TGTGCCATCAGAGGACAGGGGGGACCGGAGACCCAGTACTTC
TRBJ2-5	NA	TRBD2	TRBV12-3/TRBV12-4	CASSPPSGLATETQYF	TGTGCCAGCAGTCCACCCTCGGGACTAGCGACAGAGACCCAGTACTTC
TRBJ1-2	few	TRBD1	TRBV6-5	CASSPGTGGSDYGYTF	TGTGCCAGCAGTCCCGGGACAGGGGGTTCGGACTATGGCTACACCTTC
TRBJ1-2	few	TRBD1	TRBV7-9	CASSLGGQGDYGYTF	TGTGCCAGCAGCTTAGGGGGACAGGGGGACTATGGCTACACCTTC
TRBJ2-1	NA	TRBD2	TRBV24-1	CATSSGGASYNEQFF	TGTGCCACCAGTAGCGGGGGGGCATCTTATAATGAGCAGTTCTTC
TRBJ2-5	NA	NA	TRBV12-3/TRBV12-4	CASSQSPAGVVETQYF	TGTGCCAGCAGTCAGAGCCCGGCGGGCGTCGTGGAGACCCAGTACTTC
TRBJ2-7	NA	NA	TRBV20-1	CSASPGRAYEQYF	TGCAGTGCTAGCCCAGGGCGAGCCTACGAGCAGTACTTC
TRBJ2-1	NA	NA	TRBV27	CASSPYRDDEQFF	TGTGCCAGCAGCCCCTACCGGGATGATGAGCAGTTCTTC
TRBJ2-3	few	TRBD1	TRBV29-1	CSVEDRGLSTDTQYF	TGCAGCGTTGAAGACAGGGGGCTTAGCACAGATACGCAGTATTTT
TRBJ2-7	NA	TRBD1	TRBV14	CASSQGQVAYEQYF	TGTGCCAGCAGCCAGGGACAGGTCGCCTACGAGCAGTACTTC
TRBJ1-2	NA	NA	TRBV27	CASSSSGGALYGYTF	TGTGCCAGCAGTTCCTCCGGCGGGGCGCTATATGGCTACACCTTC
TRBJ1-2	NA	TRBD1	TRBV14	CASSQDLRDSYGYTF	TGTGCCAGCAGCCAAGATCTAAGGGACAGCTATGGCTACACCTTC
TRBJ1-2	few	NA	TRBV20-1	CSARDLNRDGYTF	TGCAGTGCTAGAGATCTCAACCGGGATGGCTACACCTTC
TRBJ2-5	NA	NA	TRBV7-2	CASTPGGGPTQYF	TGTGCCAGCACTCCGGGTGGGGGGCCGACCCAGTACTTC
TRBJ1-6	NA	TRBD1	TRBV20-1	CSARVTGELNSPLHF	TGCAGTGCTAGAGTGACAGGGGAACTTAATTCACCCCTCCACTTT
TRBJ2-5	NA	NA	TRBV28	CASSFQGSPQETQYF	TGTGCCAGCAGTTTTCAGGGCAGTCCCCAAGAGACCCAGTACTTC
TRBJ1-2	NA	NA	TRBV5-6	CASSWGTGLDGYTF	TGTGCCAGCAGCTGGGGGACGGGGTTGGACGGCTACACCTTC
TRBJ2-3	NA	NA	TRBV20-1	CSAIRPGTDTQYF	TGCAGTGCTATCCGGCCTGGCACAGATACGCAGTATTTT
TRBJ2-1	NA	TRBD2	TRBV6-2/TRBV6-3	CASSSLAGLGIEQFF	TGTGCCAGCAGTTCGCTAGCGGGGCTAGGCATTGAGCAGTTCTTC
TRBJ1-2	few	NA	TRBV4-2	CASSRLRSGRDYGYTF	TGTGCCAGCAGCCGACTTCGCAGCGGGAGGGACTATGGCTACACCTTC
TRBJ2-5	NA	NA	TRBV7-2	CASSLVQGFDETQYF	TGTGCCAGCAGCTTAGTACAGGGTTTTGACGAGACCCAGTACTTC
TRBJ1-4	NA	NA	TRBV9	CASSVDSNEKLFF	TGTGCCAGCAGCGTAGACAGTAATGAAAAACTGTTTTTT
TRBJ2-7	NA	TRBD2	TRBV5-4	CASSLAASGPYNEQYF	TGTGCCAGCAGCTTGGCGGCTAGCGGGCCCTACAATGAGCAGTACTTC
TRBJ2-3	many	NA	TRBV5-1	CASSLGPASTDTQYF	TGCGCCAGCAGCTTGGGTCCAGCTAGCACAGATACGCAGTATTTT
TRBJ2-1	few	NA	TRBV9	CASSLGGQKYNEQFF	TGTGCCAGCAGCCTAGGTGGACAGAAGTACAATGAGCAGTTCTTC
TRBJ1-6	NA	NA	TRBV7-2	CASSRQAAYNSPLHF	TGTGCCAGCAGCCGCCAGGCAGCTTATAATTCACCCCTCCACTTT
TRBJ1-4	NA	TRBD1	TRBV12-3/TRBV12-4	CASRGAAQGGEKLFF	TGTGCCAGCCGAGGGGCGGCCCAGGGGGGAGAAAAACTGTTTTTT